This T cell receptor (beta chain) was retrieved from a study of blood T cell repertoires in COVID-19. Study-level information: Sites across the United States, Italy and Spain contributed samples from acute and convalescent COVID-19.

CDR1 and CDR2 from the germline V gene are SGHKS and YYEKEE (reference sequence). V gave up 0 bases and J gave up 0 bases, with 3 bases separating them. The CDR3 is 13 amino acids. In the authors' methods: Estimates of nucleated cell counts were drawn from the amplification of reference gene primers. Libraries were prepared by immunoSEQ multiplex PCR; TCRdb keeps only in-frame clonotypes and omits some of them. From that table come the V and J calls and clone size; the DNA was used to work out D and trimming. The sample contains approximately 280,000 clones, around 92% of which appear only once. Participants reported their clinical history, and cohort assignment relied on those reports. Cohort 3 donors were reported recovered after two negative PCRs, clearance, or symptom resolution.

The sequencing input was PBMCs or T cells enriched from blood (not recorded which). The chain has TRBV5-5 and TRBJ1-2, with D unclear. The clonotype originates from a woman aged 55-70 years who had recovered from COVID-19. This CDR3 reads CASSLAANYGYTF. In DNA form, the CDR3 reads TGTGCCAGCAGCTTGGCGGCTAACTATGGCTACACCTTC.